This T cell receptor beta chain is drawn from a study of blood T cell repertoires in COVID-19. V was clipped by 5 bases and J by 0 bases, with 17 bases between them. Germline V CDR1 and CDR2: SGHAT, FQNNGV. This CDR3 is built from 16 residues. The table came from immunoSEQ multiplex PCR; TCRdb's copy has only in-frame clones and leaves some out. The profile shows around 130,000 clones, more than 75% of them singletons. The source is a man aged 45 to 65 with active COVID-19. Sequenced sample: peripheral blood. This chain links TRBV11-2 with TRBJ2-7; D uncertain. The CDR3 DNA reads TGTGCCAGCAGCCCGAGAGGTTCCCCCGGCTCCTACGAGCAGTACTTC. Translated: CASSPRGSPGSYEQYF.